This TCR beta chain was sequenced for a study of cytomegalovirus exposure and HLA in healthy donors. Study findings and constraints: Another analysis was done later, and it associated around 16,000 TCR beta sequences with HLA alleles at 0.05 false discovery rate.

Per germline, CDR1 SGHDT and CDR2 YYEEEE. The V end lost 0 bases, the J end lost 6 bases, and 18 bases lay between the germline ends. The CDR3 contains 16 residues. It was with 60 Vbeta and 13 Jbeta primers that the PCR ran. Some clones are missing from TCRdb's copy, which holds only in-frame ones; the method was immunoSEQ multiplex PCR. The table lists roughly 190,000 clones, around 80% of them singletons. Healthy bone marrow donors made up the cohort. In regard to this clone: Its target is unknown.

V and J are TRBV5-6 and TRBJ1-1; D perhaps matches TRBD1 (5 bases). The sequence was collected from a man aged 35-49 years in good health and CMV-seropositive. The material sequenced was PBMCs. CDR3 nucleotide sequence: TGTGCCAGCAGCTTGGTAGGGGCGGTGGATTTCTCTGAAGCTTTCTTT. Translation: CASSLVGAVDFSEAFF.